These 32 T cell receptor beta chains were all obtained from the same sample, sequenced in a study of CD8 T cells in cerebrospinal fluid in Alzheimer's disease. TCRdb reworked the 10x single-cell sequencing reads into one entry per CDR3 protein, no DNA. Recorded for this sample: 1,200 or so distinct CDR3 sequences. Sequencing was performed on cerebrospinal fluid. Receptors were obtained from a human donor with Alzheimer's disease.

Its frequency marks this clonotype as medium-sized. The genes are TRBV7-3 and TRBJ2-2; the D call of TRBD2 rests on TCRdb alone, since no DNA is present to check it. The CDR3 runs 16 residues. In germline, CDR1 is SGHTA, CDR2 FQGTGA. CDR3 in amino acids: CASSALAGDGVGELFF.

This clonotype is deemed large by its frequency. CDR3 sequence: CASRGSVAGPLVF. The rearrangement uses TRBV7-9 and TRBJ2-7; TCRdb returns TRBD2, unconfirmable since there is no DNA. The CDR3 is 13 residues long. Germline V lookup: CDR1 SEHNR, CDR2 FQNEAQ (reference sequence).

This clonotype is labeled medium-sized based on frequency. The V call is TRBV10-2, the J call TRBJ2-2; without DNA, the TCRdb call of TRBD1 cannot be checked. Per the germline V gene, CDR1 is WSHSY and CDR2 is SAAADI. This CDR3 spans 14 amino acids. The CDR3 reads CASSDEGRTGELFF.

This clonotype registers medium-sized by frequency. This chain joins TRBV21-1 and TRBJ1-2; TCRdb reports TRBD1, a call that lacks DNA to check it against. TRBV21-1 is described as a pseudogene. CDR3 length: 12 residues. The CDR3 reads CASGGANYGYTF.

This clonotype registers medium-sized by frequency. The chain couples TRBV20-1 to TRBJ2-7; the D call of TRBD2 rests on TCRdb alone, since no DNA is present to check it. Germline V gene lookup returns CDR1 DFQATT and CDR2 SNEGSKA (reference sequence). The CDR3 extends over 14 amino acids. The CDR3 reads CSAPLAGASYEQYF.

By frequency, this clonotype is medium-sized (0.01 to 0.1%). This chain connects TRBV20-1 to TRBJ2-1; TCRdb's assignment of TRBD2 cannot be checked, as there is no DNA. Per germline, CDR1 DFQATT and CDR2 SNEGSKA (reference sequence). The CDR3 length is 15 residues. The CDR3: CSARDLGLAYNEQFF.

Frequency places this clonotype as large. The chain joins TRBV6-2 or TRBV6-3 to TRBJ2-1. Germline CDR1 and CDR2: MNHEY and SVGEGT. The CDR3 is 18 amino acids. CDR3: CASSYSAFLGGDNNEQFF.

This clonotype is deemed medium-sized (0.01 to 0.1%) by its frequency. The gene calls are TRBV5-1 and TRBJ2-5; TCRdb's D call of TRBD1 is untestable without DNA. This CDR3 has 15 residues. Germline V gene lookup returns CDR1 SGHRS and CDR2 YFSETQ. The CDR3 loop reads CASSLYGQGEETQYF.

By frequency, this clonotype registers medium-sized. The chain has TRBV20-1 and TRBJ2-3. Germline CDR1 and CDR2: DFQATT and SNEGSKA (reference sequence). There are 13 residues in the CDR3. The CDR3 spells CSALVTSTDTQYF.

Measured by frequency, this clonotype is large. The rearrangement uses TRBV10-3 and TRBJ2-5; TCRdb lists TRBD1, though no DNA is available to test this call. The CDR3 is 14 amino acids. Germline V gene sequence: CDR1 ENHRY, CDR2 SYGVKD. CDR3 sequence reads: CAISDPGYQETQYF.

According to its frequency, this clonotype is large. The chain is built from TRBV3-1 and TRBJ1-2. This CDR3 is built from 14 residues. Germline V gene lookup returns CDR1 LGHDT and CDR2 YNNKEL (reference sequence). The CDR3 spells CASRQGTANYGYTF.

This clonotype is labeled medium-sized based on frequency. The chain employs TRBV2 and TRBJ2-1; TCRdb's D call, TRBD2, is unchecked because there is no DNA. Germline V gene sequence: CDR1 SNHLY, CDR2 FYNNEI. The CDR3 covers 12 residues. This CDR3 is CASSEVAGQQFF.

Considering frequency, this clonotype is large. CDR3 in amino acids: CASSFGDLSGNTIYF. This sequence joins TRBV7-8 and TRBJ1-3; no DNA is available, so the TRBD1 call from TCRdb remains unchecked. Germline values: CDR1 SGHVS, CDR2 FQNEAQ. The CDR3 length is 15 residues.

Judged by frequency, this clonotype is medium-sized. V gene TRBV6-6 combines with J gene TRBJ2-6; TCRdb names TRBD1, which stays unverified in the absence of DNA. Per the germline V gene, CDR1 is MNHNY and CDR2 is SVGAGI (reference sequence). This CDR3 has 14 residues. CDR3 in amino acids: CASRGTVLVHVLTF.

This clonotype is large by frequency. This rearrangement joins TRBV11-2 to TRBJ2-3; absent DNA, TCRdb's TRBD1 call cannot be checked. This CDR3 is 17 amino acids long. Germline loops: CDR1 SGHAT, CDR2 FQNNGV. The chain's CDR3 is CASSFSGGGQGTDTQYF.

This clonotype is labeled medium-sized based on frequency. The rearrangement links TRBV9 to TRBJ1-2; TCRdb proposes TRBD1, but this gene call is untestable without DNA. Per germline, CDR1 SGDLS and CDR2 YYNGEE. This CDR3 is built from 13 residues. CDR3 protein: CASSVEGVGGYTF. The full variable domain, its missing parts supplied by reference TRBV9 and TRBJ1-2, is DSGVTQTPKHLITATGQRVTLRCSPRSGDLSVYWYQQSLDQGLQFLIQYYNGEERAKGNILERFSAQQFPDLHSELNLSSLELGDSALYFCASSVEGVGGYTFGSGTRLTVV.

By frequency, this clonotype registers large (0.1 to 1%). V gene TRBV7-2 combines with J gene TRBJ2-7. Germline CDR1 reads SGHTA; CDR2 reads FQGNSA. The CDR3 length is 13 residues. CDR3 loop: CASSFYGNYEQYF.

In terms of frequency, this clonotype is medium-sized. The chain employs TRBV6-2 or TRBV6-3 and TRBJ1-2; the TRBD1 assignment by TCRdb is unverifiable without DNA. Germline V CDR1 and CDR2: MNHEY, SVGEGT. The CDR3 runs 19 residues. The CDR3 loop is CASSYLPAVDRDLNYGYTF.

Frequency places this clonotype as medium-sized. This chain links TRBV16 with TRBJ2-7. This CDR3 has 14 residues. The germline V gene encodes CDR1 KGHSY and CDR2 FQNENV. The CDR3: CASSQVRSSYEQYF.

This clonotype is called medium-sized based on its frequency. The chain joins TRBV18 to TRBJ2-7; without DNA, the TCRdb call of TRBD2 cannot be checked. This CDR3 comprises 12 residues. CDR1 and CDR2 from the germline V gene are KGHSH and LQKENI. This chain's CDR3 is CASSPGGGEQYF.

By frequency, this clonotype registers medium-sized. The rearrangement joins TRBV2 to TRBJ1-2; lacking DNA, the TRBD1 call made by TCRdb goes unchecked. The germline V gene encodes CDR1 SNHLY and CDR2 FYNNEI. The CDR3 has 15 residues. This CDR3 is CASSSQGQDYYGYTF.

This clonotype is medium-sized (0.01 to 0.1%) by frequency. The chain carries TRBV6-6 and TRBJ1-5; TCRdb's assignment of TRBD1 cannot be checked, as there is no DNA. The germline gives CDR1 MNHNY, CDR2 SVGAGI (reference sequence). The CDR3 sequence is 15 residues long. CDR3 amino acids: CASSDRDRGIQPQHF.

Its frequency marks this clonotype as medium-sized. The chain is built from TRBV9 and TRBJ2-1; TCRdb proposes TRBD1, but this gene call is untestable without DNA. This CDR3 has 14 amino acids. Germline V gene data show CDR1 as SGDLS and CDR2 as YYNGEE. CDR3 region: CASSPLGQYNEQFF. Full variable domain (rest looked up from reference TRBV9 and TRBJ2-1): DSGVTQTPKHLITATGQRVTLRCSPRSGDLSVYWYQQSLDQGLQFLIQYYNGEERAKGNILERFSAQQFPDLHSELNLSSLELGDSALYFCASSPLGQYNEQFFGPGTRLTVL.

This clonotype ranks as medium-sized in terms of frequency. This rearrangement joins TRBV7-8 to TRBJ2-1; without DNA, the TCRdb call of TRBD1 cannot be checked. This CDR3 is 13 amino acids long. Germline-derived CDR1 and CDR2 are SGHVS and FQNEAQ. The CDR3 sequence is CASSLNRVNEQFF.

This clonotype counts as medium-sized by frequency. The chain links TRBV6-1 to TRBJ1-1; TCRdb names TRBD1, which stays unverified in the absence of DNA. CDR1 is MNHNS and CDR2 is SASEGT in the germline V gene. The CDR3 is made up of 12 amino acids. CDR3 sequence reads: CASSDQGASAFF.

Frequency places this clonotype as large. V and J are TRBV7-2 and TRBJ2-3; checking the TCRdb D call of TRBD1 is not possible without DNA. Germline CDR1 is SGHTA and CDR2 is FQGNSA. The CDR3 totals 15 residues. This chain's CDR3 is CASSFSGAGTDTQYF.

This clonotype ranks as medium-sized in terms of frequency. The rearrangement links TRBV7-9 to TRBJ1-4; TCRdb indicates TRBD1, and absent DNA this call remains unverified. CDR3 length: 15 amino acids. Germline V lookup: CDR1 SEHNR, CDR2 FQNEAQ (reference sequence). The chain's CDR3 is CASSVSGVTNEKLFF.

Considering frequency, this clonotype is medium-sized. The chain employs TRBV5-1 and TRBJ2-5; TCRdb lists TRBD2, though no DNA is available to test this call. In germline, CDR1 is SGHRS, CDR2 YFSETQ. This CDR3 contains 15 residues. The CDR3 is CASSLAGLAGETQYF.

By frequency, this clonotype registers medium-sized. This chain's CDR3 is CASSSSTGGETQYF. This chain links TRBV27 with TRBJ2-5; TCRdb calls TRBD1, which cannot be checked without DNA. Per germline, CDR1 MNHEY and CDR2 SMNVEV (reference sequence). This CDR3 has 14 amino acids.

By frequency, this clonotype is medium-sized. This chain links TRBV6-1 with TRBJ1-2. The germline CDR1 and CDR2 sequences are MNHNS and SASEGT. This CDR3 has 13 amino acids. Here the CDR3 reads CASSDYTPYGYTF.

This clonotype is medium-sized by frequency. The rearrangement links TRBV5-1 to TRBJ2-3; as DNA is missing, the TRBD2 call by TCRdb cannot be tested. This CDR3 has 13 amino acids. Germline loops: CDR1 SGHRS, CDR2 YFSETQ. The CDR3 reads CASSPSMADTQYF.

Its frequency marks this clonotype as medium-sized (0.01 to 0.1%). This sequence joins TRBV3-1 and TRBJ1-3; checking the TCRdb D call of TRBD1 is not possible without DNA. This CDR3 spans 14 amino acids. The germline V gene encodes CDR1 LGHDT and CDR2 YNNKEL (reference sequence). The CDR3 loop is CASSPGTLGNTIYF.